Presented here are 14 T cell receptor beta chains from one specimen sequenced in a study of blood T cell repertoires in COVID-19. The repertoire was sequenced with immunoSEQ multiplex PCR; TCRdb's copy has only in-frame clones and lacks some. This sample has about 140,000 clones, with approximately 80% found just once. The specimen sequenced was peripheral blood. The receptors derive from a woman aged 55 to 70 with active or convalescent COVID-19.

The CDR3 loop reads CASSPRGQGSTEAFF. The CDR3 DNA reads TGTGCCAGCAGCCCGAGGGGACAGGGGAGTACTGAAGCTTTCTTT. The rearrangement uses TRBV9 and TRBJ1-1; 10 bases map to TRBD1. The CDR3 runs to 15 residues. V was clipped by 4 bases and J by 5 bases; unmatched bases: 8. Germline lookup yields CDR1 SGDLS and CDR2 YYNGEE.

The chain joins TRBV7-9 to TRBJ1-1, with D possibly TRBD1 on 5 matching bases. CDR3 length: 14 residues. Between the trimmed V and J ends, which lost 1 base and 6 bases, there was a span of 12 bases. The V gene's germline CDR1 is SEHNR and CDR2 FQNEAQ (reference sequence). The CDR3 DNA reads TGTGCCAGCAGCTTAGGAACAGGTCTTGCTGAAGCTTTCTTT. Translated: CASSLGTGLAEAFF.

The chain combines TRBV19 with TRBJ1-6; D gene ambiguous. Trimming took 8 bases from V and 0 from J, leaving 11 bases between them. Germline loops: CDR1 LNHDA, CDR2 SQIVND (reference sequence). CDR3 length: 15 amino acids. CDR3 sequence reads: CASRERSSYNSPLHF. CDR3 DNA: TGTGCCAGTCGGGAACGGAGCTCCTATAATTCACCCCTCCACTTT.

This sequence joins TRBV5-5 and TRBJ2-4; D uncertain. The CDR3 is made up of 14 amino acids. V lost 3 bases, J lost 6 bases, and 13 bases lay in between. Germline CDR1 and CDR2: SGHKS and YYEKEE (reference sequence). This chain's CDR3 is CASSSLGTGNIQYF. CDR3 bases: TGTGCCAGCAGCTCTCTCGGTACGGGAAACATTCAGTACTTC.

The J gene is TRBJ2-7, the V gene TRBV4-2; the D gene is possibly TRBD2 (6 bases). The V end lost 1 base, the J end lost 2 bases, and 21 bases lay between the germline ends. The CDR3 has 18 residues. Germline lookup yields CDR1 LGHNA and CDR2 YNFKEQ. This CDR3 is CASSQGPLSGETPYEQYF. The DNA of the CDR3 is TGTGCCAGCAGCCAAGGTCCCCTTTCGGGAGAAACCCCCTACGAGCAGTACTTC.

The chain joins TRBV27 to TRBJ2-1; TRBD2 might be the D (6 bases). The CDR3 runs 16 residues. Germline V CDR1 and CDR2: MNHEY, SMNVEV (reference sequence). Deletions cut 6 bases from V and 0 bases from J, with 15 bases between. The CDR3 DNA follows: TGTGCCAGCAGGTCATCTAGCGCCCTCTCCTACAATGAGCAGTTCTTC. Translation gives CASRSSSALSYNEQFF.

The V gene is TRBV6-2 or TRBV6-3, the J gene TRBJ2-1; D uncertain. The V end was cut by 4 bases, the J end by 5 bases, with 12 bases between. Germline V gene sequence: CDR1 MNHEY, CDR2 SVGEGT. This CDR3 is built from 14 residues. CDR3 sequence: CASSSRLLHNEQFF. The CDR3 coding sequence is TGTGCCAGCAGTTCTAGACTGCTGCACAATGAGCAGTTCTTC.

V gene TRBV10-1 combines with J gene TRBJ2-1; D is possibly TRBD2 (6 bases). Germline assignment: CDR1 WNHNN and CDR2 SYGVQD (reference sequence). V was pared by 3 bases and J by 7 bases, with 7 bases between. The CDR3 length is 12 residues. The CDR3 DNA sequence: TGCGCCAGCAGTGAAGGGAGGAATGAGCAGTTCTTC. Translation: CASSEGRNEQFF.

This CDR3 is CASSLVGGVGNEQFF. CDR3 in DNA: TGTGCCAGCAGCTTAGTGGGGGGAGTTGGCAATGAGCAGTTCTTC. This chain links TRBV11-2 with TRBJ2-1; weak D call: TRBD2 (6 bases). Germline-derived CDR1 and CDR2 are SGHAT and FQNNGV. V gave up 1 base and J gave up 6 bases, with 13 bases separating them. The CDR3 sequence is 15 residues long.

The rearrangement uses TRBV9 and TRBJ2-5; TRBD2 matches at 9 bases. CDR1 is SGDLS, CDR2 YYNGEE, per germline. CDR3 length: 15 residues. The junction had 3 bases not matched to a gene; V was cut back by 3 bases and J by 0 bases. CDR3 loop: CASSASGNYQETQYF. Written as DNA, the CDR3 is TGTGCCAGCAGCGCTAGCGGGAACTACCAAGAGACCCAGTACTTC.

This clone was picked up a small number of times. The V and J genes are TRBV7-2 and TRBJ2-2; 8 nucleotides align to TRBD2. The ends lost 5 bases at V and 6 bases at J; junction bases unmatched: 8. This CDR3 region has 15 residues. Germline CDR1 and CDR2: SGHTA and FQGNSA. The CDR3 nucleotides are TGTGCCAGCAGCCCCAGCGGGAGAGAATCCGGGGAGCTGTTTTTT. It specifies CASSPSGRESGELFF. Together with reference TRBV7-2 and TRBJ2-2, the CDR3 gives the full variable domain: GAGVSQSPSNKVTEKGKDVELRCDPISGHTALYWYRQSLGQGLEFLIYFQGNSAPDKSGLPSDRFSAERTGGSVSTLTIQRTQQEDSAVYLCASSPSGRESGELFFGEGSRLTVL.

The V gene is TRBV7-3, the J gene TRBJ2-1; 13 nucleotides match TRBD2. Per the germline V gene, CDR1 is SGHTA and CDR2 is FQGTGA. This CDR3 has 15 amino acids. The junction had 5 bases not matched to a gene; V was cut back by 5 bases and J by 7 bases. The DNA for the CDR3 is TGTGCCAGCAGCGCGGGACTAGCGGGGCTAAATGAGCAGTTCTTC. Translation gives CASSAGLAGLNEQFF. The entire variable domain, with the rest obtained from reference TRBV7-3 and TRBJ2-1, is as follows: GAGVSQTPSNKVTEKGKYVELRCDPISGHTALYWYRQSLGQGPEFLIYFQGTGAADDSGLPNDRFFAVRPEGSVSTLKIQRTERGDSAVYLCASSAGLAGLNEQFFGPGTRLTVL.

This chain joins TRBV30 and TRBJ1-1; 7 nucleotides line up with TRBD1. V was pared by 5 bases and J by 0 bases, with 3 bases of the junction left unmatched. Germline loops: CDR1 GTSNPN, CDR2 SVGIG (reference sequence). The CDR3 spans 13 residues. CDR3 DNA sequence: TGTGCCTGGGGGACAGATTTGAACACTGAAGCTTTCTTT. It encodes CAWGTDLNTEAFF.

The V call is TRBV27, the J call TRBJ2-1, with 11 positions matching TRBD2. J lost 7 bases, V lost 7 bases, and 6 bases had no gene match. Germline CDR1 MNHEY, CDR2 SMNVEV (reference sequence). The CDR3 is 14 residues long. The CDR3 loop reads CASTLAGGGNEQFF. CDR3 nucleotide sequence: TGTGCCAGCACTCTAGCGGGAGGCGGGAATGAGCAGTTCTTC.